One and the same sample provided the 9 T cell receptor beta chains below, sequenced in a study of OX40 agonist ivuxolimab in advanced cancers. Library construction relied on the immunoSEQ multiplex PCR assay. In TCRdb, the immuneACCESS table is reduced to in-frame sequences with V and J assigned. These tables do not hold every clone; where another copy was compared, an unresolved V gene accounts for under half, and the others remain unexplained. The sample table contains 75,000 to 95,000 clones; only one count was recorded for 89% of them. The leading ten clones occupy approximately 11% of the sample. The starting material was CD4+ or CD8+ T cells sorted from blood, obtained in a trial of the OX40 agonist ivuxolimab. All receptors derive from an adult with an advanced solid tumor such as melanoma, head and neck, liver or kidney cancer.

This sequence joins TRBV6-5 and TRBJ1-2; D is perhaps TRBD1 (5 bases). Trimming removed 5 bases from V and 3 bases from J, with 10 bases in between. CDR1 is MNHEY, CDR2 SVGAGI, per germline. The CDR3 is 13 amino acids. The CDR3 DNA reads TGTGCCAGCAGTACGGACACCGACTATGGCTACACCTTC. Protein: CASSTDTDYGYTF.

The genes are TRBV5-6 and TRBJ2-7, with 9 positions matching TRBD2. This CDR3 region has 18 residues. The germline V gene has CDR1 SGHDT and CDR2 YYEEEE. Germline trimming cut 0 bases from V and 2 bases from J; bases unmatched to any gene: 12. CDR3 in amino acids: CASSLGGGLAGPAYEQYF. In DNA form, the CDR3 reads TGTGCCAGCAGCTTGGGAGGCGGTCTAGCGGGACCTGCCTACGAGCAGTACTTC.

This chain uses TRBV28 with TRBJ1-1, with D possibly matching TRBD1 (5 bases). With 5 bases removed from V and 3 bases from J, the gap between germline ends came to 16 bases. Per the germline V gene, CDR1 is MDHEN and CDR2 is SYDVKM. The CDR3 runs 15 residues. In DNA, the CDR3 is TGTGCCAGCAGTCCTTTTAACCGCAGGGACACTGAAGCTTTCTTT. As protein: CASSPFNRRDTEAFF.

CDR3: CASSPPGSRRSPGNTIYF. As DNA, the CDR3 is TGTGCCAGCTCACCACCCGGGTCGAGGAGGAGCCCTGGAAACACCATATATTTT. The chain recombines TRBV18 with TRBJ1-3; D remains ambiguous. The CDR3 has 18 residues. The V end was cut by 0 bases, the J end by 2 bases, with 17 bases between. Germline-derived CDR1 and CDR2 are KGHSH and LQKENI.

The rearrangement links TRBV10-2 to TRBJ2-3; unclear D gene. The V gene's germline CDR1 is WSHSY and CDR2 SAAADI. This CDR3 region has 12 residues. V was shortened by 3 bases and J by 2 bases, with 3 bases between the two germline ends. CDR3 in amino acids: CASSDYTDTQYF. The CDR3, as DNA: TGCGCCAGCAGTGATTACACAGATACGCAGTATTTT.

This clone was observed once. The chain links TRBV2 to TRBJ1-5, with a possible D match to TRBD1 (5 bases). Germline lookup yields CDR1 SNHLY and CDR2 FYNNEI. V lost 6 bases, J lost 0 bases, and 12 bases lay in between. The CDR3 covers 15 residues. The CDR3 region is CASRFTGVSNQPQHF. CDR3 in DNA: TGTGCCAGCAGGTTCACAGGAGTTAGCAATCAGCCCCAGCATTTT. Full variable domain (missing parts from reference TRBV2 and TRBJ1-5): EPEVTQTPSHQVTQMGQEVILRCVPISNHLYFYWYRQILGQKVEFLVSFYNNEISEKSEIFDDQFSVERPDGSNFTLKIRSTKLEDSAMYFCASRFTGVSNQPQHFGDGTRLSIL.

CDR3: CASSLGGASYEQYF. The CDR3 coding sequence is TGTGCCAGCAGCTTGGGCGGGGCCAGCTACGAGCAGTACTTC. The chain joins TRBV7-3 to TRBJ2-7, with TRBD2 as a possible D gene (6 bases). The ends were cut back, 3 bases at V and 3 bases at J, with 12 bases in the middle. CDR1 and CDR2 from the germline V gene are SGHTA and FQGTGA. The CDR3 length is 14 residues. Complete variable domain (other parts from reference TRBV7-3 and TRBJ2-7): GAGVSQTPSNKVTEKGKYVELRCDPISGHTALYWYRQSLGQGPEFLIYFQGTGAADDSGLPNDRFFAVRPEGSVSTLKIQRTERGDSAVYLCASSLGGASYEQYFGPGTRLTVT.

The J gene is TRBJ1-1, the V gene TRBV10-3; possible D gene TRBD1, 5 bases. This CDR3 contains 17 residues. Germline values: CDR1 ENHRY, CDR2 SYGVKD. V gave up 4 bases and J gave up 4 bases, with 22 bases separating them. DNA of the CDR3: TGTGCCATCAGTGTAACCCGGGGATCCTTGGGGACCACTGAAGCTTTCTTT. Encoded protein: CAISVTRGSLGTTEAFF.

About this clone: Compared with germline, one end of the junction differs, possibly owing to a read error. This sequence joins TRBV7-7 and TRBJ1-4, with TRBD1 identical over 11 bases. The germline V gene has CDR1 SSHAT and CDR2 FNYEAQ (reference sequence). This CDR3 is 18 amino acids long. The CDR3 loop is CASSPGTGGPPTNEKLFF. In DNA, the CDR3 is TGTGCTAGCAGCCCCGGGACAGGGGGACCTCCAACTAATGAAAAACTGTTTTTT.